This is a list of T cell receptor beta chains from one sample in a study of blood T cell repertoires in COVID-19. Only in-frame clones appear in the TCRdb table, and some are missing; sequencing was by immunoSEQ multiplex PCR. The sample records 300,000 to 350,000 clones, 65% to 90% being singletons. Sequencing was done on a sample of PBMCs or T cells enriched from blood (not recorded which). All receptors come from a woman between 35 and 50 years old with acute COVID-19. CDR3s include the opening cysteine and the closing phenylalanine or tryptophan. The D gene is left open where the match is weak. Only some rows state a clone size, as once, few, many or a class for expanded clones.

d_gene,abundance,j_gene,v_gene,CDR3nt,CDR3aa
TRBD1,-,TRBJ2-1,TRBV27,TGTGCCAGCAGTTTATCGGGACAGATCAATGAGCAGTTCTTC,CASSLSGQINEQFF
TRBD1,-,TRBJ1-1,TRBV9,TGTGCCAGCAGCACGCGGACAGGGGGGGCAACTGAAGCTTTCTTT,CASSTRTGGATEAFF
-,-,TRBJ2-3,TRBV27,-,CASSLYFGEGGGRAADTQYF
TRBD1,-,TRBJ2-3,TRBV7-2,TGTGCCAGCAGCTTGTCCGGGACAGGGCTAGATACGCAGTATTTT,CASSLSGTGLDTQYF
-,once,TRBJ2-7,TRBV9,TGTGCCAGCAGCGTAGGATGGCGAGGTAGCTACGAGCAGTACTTC,CASSVGWRGSYEQYF
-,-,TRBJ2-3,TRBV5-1,TGCGCCAGCAGCCCAACTCTAGGTTCATATACGCAGTATTTT,CASSPTLGSYTQYF
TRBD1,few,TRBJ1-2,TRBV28,TGTGCCAGCAGTCCCGGGCATAGGGGGCAAGACTATGGCTACACCTTC,CASSPGHRGQDYGYTF
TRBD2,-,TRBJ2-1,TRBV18,TGTGCCAGCTCACCGGCCAGCGGGGGGCCCGGTAATGAGCAGTTCTTC,CASSPASGGPGNEQFF
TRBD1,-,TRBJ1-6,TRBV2,TGTGCCAGCAGTATCGGGGACAGCGCTTATAATTCACCCCTCCACTTT,CASSIGDSAYNSPLHF
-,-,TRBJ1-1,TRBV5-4,TGTGCCAGCAGATTAGACACATTGAACACTGAAGCTTTCTTT,CASRLDTLNTEAFF
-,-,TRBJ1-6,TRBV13,TGTGCCAGCAGCGAACTCACAGGGAATTCACCCCTCCACTTT,CASSELTGNSPLHF
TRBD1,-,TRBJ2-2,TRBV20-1,TGCAGTGCTAGTTACGAGGGGGCAAACACCGGGGAGCTGTTTTTT,CSASYEGANTGELFF
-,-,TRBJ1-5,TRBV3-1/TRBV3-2,TGTGCCAGCAGCCAAGGGGGAGGGATGCAGCCCCAGCATTTT,CASSQGGGMQPQHF
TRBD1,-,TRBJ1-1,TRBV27,TGTGCCAGCAGTTCGCCCGGGACAGGATTCAACACTGAAGCTTTCTTT,CASSSPGTGFNTEAFF
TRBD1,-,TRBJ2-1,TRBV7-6,TGTGCCGGCAGCTTAACGACAGGGGGTTCCTACAATGAGCAGTTCTTC,CAGSLTTGGSYNEQFF
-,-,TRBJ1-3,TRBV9,TGTGCCAGCAGCGTAGAACGGGGGGCGGGTGGAAACACCATATATTTT,CASSVERGAGGNTIYF
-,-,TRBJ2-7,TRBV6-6,TGTGCCAGCAGTTACTCGACTGCCTACGAGCAGTACTTC,CASSYSTAYEQYF
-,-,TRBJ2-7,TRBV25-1,TGTGCCAGCAGTGTGGAAGAGGGCTCCTACGAGCAGTACTTC,CASSVEEGSYEQYF